This TCR beta chain was captured in a study of patients and donors after allogeneic stem cell transplantation. Germline lookup yields CDR1 SGHTA and CDR2 FQGNSA. CDR3 length: 14 residues. The V gene lost 3 bases and the J gene lost 1 base, with 7 bases spanning the gap. Via MiXCR, TCRdb re-called the RT-PCR reads, giving one row per CDR3 protein. This sample has under 200,000 distinct CDR3 sequences; 30% occur once, and the top ten carry roughly 3.2%. This TCR came from a human donor who was either an allogeneic HSCT recipient or a stem cell or donor lymphocyte infusion donor (not recorded which). It is not recorded whose cells these are; they may come from a transplant donor. Sequencing was carried out using blood, either unsorted or a sorted T cell fraction (not recorded which). The V and J genes are TRBV7-2 and TRBJ1-5; D is ambiguous. Here the CDR3 reads CASSFQWSNQPQHF. The CDR3 DNA follows: TGTGCCAGCAGCTTTCAGTGGAGCAATCAGCCCCAGCATTTT.